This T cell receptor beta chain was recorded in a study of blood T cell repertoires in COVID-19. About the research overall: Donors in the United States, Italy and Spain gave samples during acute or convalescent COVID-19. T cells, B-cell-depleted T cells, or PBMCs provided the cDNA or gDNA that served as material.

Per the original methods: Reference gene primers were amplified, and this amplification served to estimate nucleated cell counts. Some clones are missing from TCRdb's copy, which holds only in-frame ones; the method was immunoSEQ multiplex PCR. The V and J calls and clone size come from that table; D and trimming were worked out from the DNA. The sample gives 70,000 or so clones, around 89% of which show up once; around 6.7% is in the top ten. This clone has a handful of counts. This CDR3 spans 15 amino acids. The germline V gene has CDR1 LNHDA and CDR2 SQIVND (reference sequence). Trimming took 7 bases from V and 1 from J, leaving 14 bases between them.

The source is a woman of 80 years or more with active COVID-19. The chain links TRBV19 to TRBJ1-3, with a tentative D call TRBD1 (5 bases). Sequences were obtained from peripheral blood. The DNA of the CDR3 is TGTGCCAGTACCATTTCCCAGGGATCTGGAAACACCATATATTTT. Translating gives CASTISQGSGNTIYF.